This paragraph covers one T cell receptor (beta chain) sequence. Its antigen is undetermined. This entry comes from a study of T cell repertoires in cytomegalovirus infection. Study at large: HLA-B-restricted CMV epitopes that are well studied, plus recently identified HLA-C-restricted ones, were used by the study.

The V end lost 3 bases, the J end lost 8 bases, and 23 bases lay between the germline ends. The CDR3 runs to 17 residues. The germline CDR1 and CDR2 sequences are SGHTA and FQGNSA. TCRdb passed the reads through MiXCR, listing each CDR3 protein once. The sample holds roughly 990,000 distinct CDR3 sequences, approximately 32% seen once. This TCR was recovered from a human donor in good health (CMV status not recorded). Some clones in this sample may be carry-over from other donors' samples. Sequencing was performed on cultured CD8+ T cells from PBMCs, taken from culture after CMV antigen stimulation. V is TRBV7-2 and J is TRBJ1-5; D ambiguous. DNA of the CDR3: TGTGCCAGCAGCTTTTCTTCACCGGGCCAGCGGTTTGAGCCCCAGCATTTT. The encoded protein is CASSFSSPGQRFEPQHF. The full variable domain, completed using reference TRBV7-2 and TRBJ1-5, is GAGVSQSPSNKVTEKGKDVELRCDPISGHTALYWYRQSLGQGLEFLIYFQGNSAPDKSGLPSDRFSAERTGGSVSTLTIQRTQQEDSAVYLCASSFSSPGQRFEPQHFGDGTRLSIL.